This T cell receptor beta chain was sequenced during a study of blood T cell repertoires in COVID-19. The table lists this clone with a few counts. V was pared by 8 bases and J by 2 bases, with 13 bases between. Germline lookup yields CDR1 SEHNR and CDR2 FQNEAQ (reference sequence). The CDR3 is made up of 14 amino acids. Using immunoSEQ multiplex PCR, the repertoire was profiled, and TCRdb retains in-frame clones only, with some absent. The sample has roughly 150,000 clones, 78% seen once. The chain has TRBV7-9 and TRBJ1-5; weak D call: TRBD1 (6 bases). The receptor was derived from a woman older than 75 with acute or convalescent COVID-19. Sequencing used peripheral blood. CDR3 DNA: TGTGCCAGCGCACCAGGGGATGGCAATCAGCCCCAGCATTTT. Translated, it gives CASAPGDGNQPQHF.